The rows below give T cell receptor beta chains drawn from one sample of a study of beta chain features in type 1 diabetes. Profiling relied on immunoSEQ multiplex PCR, and the TCRdb table lists in-frame clones only, not all of them. The sample consists of 240,000 or so clones, 11% to 15% of them appearing once. Specimen: naive CD4+ T cells from blood. The origin of the receptors is a man aged 25 to 40 with type 1 diabetes. The CDR3 runs from the conserved cysteine through the conserved F or W. D genes are given only for firm matches. Clone size is not always given. Where it is, it says once, few, many or a class for expanded clones.

j_call d_call v_call clone_size cdr3_aa cdr3_nt
TRBJ2-7 . TRBV30 . CAWSVGLSSYEQYF TGTGCCTGGAGTGTAGGACTGTCCTCCTACGAGCAGTACTTC
TRBJ2-2 TRBD2 TRBV5-1 few CASSLIVSPRLAGGPGELFF TGCGCCAGCAGCTTGATAGTATCGCCTCGACTAGCGGGAGGGCCCGGGGAGCTGTTTTTT
TRBJ2-1 TRBD1 TRBV30 . CAWSEDRVKQFF TGTGCCTGGAGTGAGGACAGGGTGAAACAGTTCTTC
TRBJ2-7 . TRBV5-1 few CASSLTGGYEQYF TGCGCCAGCAGCTTGACCGGGGGCTACGAGCAGTACTTC
TRBJ2-7 TRBD1 TRBV19 . CASSIDLTGEQYF TGTGCCAGTAGTATAGATTTGACAGGGGAGCAGTACTTC
TRBJ1-2 . TRBV19 few CASQGRVGTGYTF TGTGCCAGCCAGGGGAGGGTTGGGACTGGCTACACCTTC
TRBJ2-7 . TRBV11-3 . CASSFTTLGEQYF TGTGCCAGCAGCTTCACAACCCTCGGGGAGCAGTACTTC
TRBJ2-7 TRBD2 TRBV6-6 few CASSYGGTSGRYEQYF TGTGCCAGCAGTTACGGCGGGACTAGCGGGAGATACGAGCAGTACTTC
TRBJ2-1 TRBD2 TRBV29-1 . CSVAREGNYNEQFF TGCAGCGTTGCGCGGGAGGGAAACTACAATGAGCAGTTCTTC
TRBJ1-2 TRBD1 TRBV2 few CASTRDRGEYGYTF TGTGCCAGCACCAGGGACAGAGGAGAATATGGCTACACCTTC
TRBJ1-1 TRBD1 TRBV5-1 . CASSLTPGGTEAFF TGCGCCAGCAGCTTGACTCCAGGGGGCACTGAAGCTTTCTTT
TRBJ2-7 TRBD1 TRBV28 few CASRTPSTGATYEQYF TGTGCCAGCAGAACACCCTCGACAGGGGCAACCTACGAGCAGTACTTC
TRBJ2-3 TRBD2 TRBV7-8 . CASSLALAGGPDTQYF TGTGCCAGCAGCTTAGCTCTAGCGGGGGGGCCAGATACGCAGTATTTT
TRBJ2-5 TRBD2 TRBV2 . CASRATVAGFQETQYF TGTGCCAGCAGGGCTACGGTAGCGGGTTTCCAAGAGACCCAGTACTTC
TRBJ2-7 . TRBV19 few CASSQGGVTYEQYF TGTGCCAGCAGCCAGGGCGGGGTGACCTACGAGCAGTACTTC
TRBJ2-7 TRBD2 TRBV11-2 . CASSIGETSAGGDF TGTGCCAGCAGCATAGGGGAGACTAGCGCAGGAGGGGACTTC
TRBJ1-1 . TRBV9 . CASSVVPTDTEAFF TGTGCCAGCAGCGTAGTCCCAACGGACACTGAAGCTTTCTTT
TRBJ2-7 . TRBV5-6 . CASSRTQGPSGEQYF TGTGCCAGCAGCCGGACTCAGGGGCCTTCGGGCGAGCAGTACTTC
TRBJ2-1 TRBD2 TRBV6-8 few CATLLRRGGYPSPSIQQFF TGTGCCACCCTCCTCAGGCGGGGGGGTTATCCGTCACCCAGTATACAGCAGTTCTTC
TRBJ2-5 TRBD1 TRBV6-5 . CASSYFLPGQGIAQYF TGTGCCAGCAGTTACTTTCTACCGGGACAGGGGATAGCCCAGTACTTC
TRBJ1-2 . TRBV27 few CASSPPGTRSGYTF TGTGCCAGCAGCCCCCCCGGGACAAGGAGTGGCTACACCTTC
TRBJ1-2 . TRBV30 few CAWSGGTPGGYTF TGTGCCTGGAGTGGTGGAACACCGGGTGGCTACACCTTC
TRBJ1-2 . TRBV25-1 few CASTPPGMAIGYTF TGTGCCAGCACCCCACCAGGCATGGCTATCGGCTACACCTTC
TRBJ1-1 TRBD1 TRBV2 . CASRLTGTGTEAFF TGTGCCAGCAGGCTCACCGGGACAGGGACTGAAGCTTTCTTT
TRBJ2-7 . TRBV15 . CATSREGALFEQYF TGTGCCACCAGCAGAGAGGGGGCGTTATTCGAGCAGTACTTC
TRBJ2-6 TRBD1 TRBV4-1 few CASSQRVDRVSGANVLTF TGCGCCAGCAGCCAAAGGGTAGACAGGGTCTCTGGGGCCAACGTCCTGACTTTC
TRBJ1-2 . TRBV6-1 few CASSEGQYYGYTF TGTGCCAGCAGTGAAGGACAGTACTATGGCTACACCTTC
TRBJ2-5 . TRBV5-6 . CASQLDRGGETQYF TGTGCCAGCCAGCTTGATCGGGGTGGGGAGACCCAGTACTTC
TRBJ2-7 TRBD1 TRBV6-1 . CASSEQGQGGEQYF TGTGCCAGCAGTGAACAAGGACAGGGCGGCGAGCAGTACTTC
TRBJ2-1 . TRBV11-2 . CASSRLPGSYNEQFF TGTGCCAGCAGCCGACTCCCTGGGTCCTACAATGAGCAGTTCTTC
TRBJ1-2 TRBD1 TRBV28 . CASSLSWAGGGYTF TGTGCCAGCAGTTTAAGCTGGGCAGGGGGCGGCTACACCTTC
TRBJ2-1 TRBD1 TRBV18 few CASSRGQGDSYNEQFF TGTGCCAGCTCAAGGGGACAGGGGGATAGCTACAATGAGCAGTTCTTC
TRBJ1-2 . TRBV28 few CASSRGGAGYGYTF TGTGCCAGCAGCCGGGGGGGCGCGGGCTATGGCTACACCTTC
TRBJ2-1 . TRBV9 few CASRREGLTKTGNEQFF TGTGCCAGCAGAAGGGAAGGACTAACCAAAACAGGCAATGAGCAGTTCTTC
TRBJ1-6 TRBD1 TRBV19 . CASSIDPGQDNSPLHF TGTGCCAGTAGTATAGATCCCGGACAGGATAATTCACCCCTCCACTTT
TRBJ1-3 . TRBV15 few CATSPIPVSGNTIYF TGTGCCACCAGCCCCATCCCAGTTTCTGGAAACACCATATATTTT
TRBJ2-5 . TRBV5-4 . CASSLKEGGRETQYF TGTGCCAGCAGCTTGAAGGAAGGGGGTAGGGAGACCCAGTACTTC
TRBJ1-2 TRBD1 TRBV29-1 . CSTGQGDYGYTF TGCAGCACCGGACAGGGAGACTATGGCTACACCTTC
TRBJ1-4 . TRBV5-1 . CASSPTGGPREKLFF TGCGCCAGCAGCCCGACCGGAGGGCCCAGGGAAAAACTGTTTTTT
TRBJ2-5 TRBD2 TRBV5-1 . CASSVLAGEETQYF TGCGCCAGCAGCGTTCTAGCGGGTGAAGAGACCCAGTACTTC